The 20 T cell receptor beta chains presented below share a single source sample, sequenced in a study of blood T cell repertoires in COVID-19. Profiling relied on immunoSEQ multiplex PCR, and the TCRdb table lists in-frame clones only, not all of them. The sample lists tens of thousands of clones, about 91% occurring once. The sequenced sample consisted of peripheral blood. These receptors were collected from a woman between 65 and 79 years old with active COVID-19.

The CDR3 DNA is TGTGCCAGCAGCATCAGCCTAGCGGGAGACTACAATGAGCAGTTCTTC. It is translated as CASSISLAGDYNEQFF. The chain carries TRBV9 and TRBJ2-1; TRBD2 matches 10 bases. J lost 3 bases, V lost 4 bases, and 7 bases had no gene match. Germline lookup yields CDR1 SGDLS and CDR2 YYNGEE. This CDR3 comprises 16 residues.

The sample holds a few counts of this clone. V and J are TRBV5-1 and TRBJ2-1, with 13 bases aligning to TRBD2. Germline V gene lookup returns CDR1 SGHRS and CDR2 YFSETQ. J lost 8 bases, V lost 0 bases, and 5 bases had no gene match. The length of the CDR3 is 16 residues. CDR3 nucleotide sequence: TGCGCCAGCAGCTTGGGGGGGACTAGCGGGACGGATGAGCAGTTCTTC. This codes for CASSLGGTSGTDEQFF.

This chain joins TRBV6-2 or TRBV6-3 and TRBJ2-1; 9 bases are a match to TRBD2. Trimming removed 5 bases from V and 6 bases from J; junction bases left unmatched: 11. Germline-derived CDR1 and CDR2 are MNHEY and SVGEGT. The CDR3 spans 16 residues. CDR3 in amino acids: CASSGPASGIGNEQFF. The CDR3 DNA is TGTGCCAGCAGTGGCCCAGCTAGCGGGATTGGCAATGAGCAGTTCTTC.

CDR3 protein: CATSRGDSGANVLTF. DNA of the CDR3: TGTGCCACCAGCAGAGGGGACTCCGGGGCCAACGTCCTGACTTTC. V and J are TRBV15 and TRBJ2-6, with D perhaps matching TRBD2 (6 bases). V dropped 1 base and J dropped 4 bases, with 8 bases sitting between them. Germline V gene sequence: CDR1 LNHNV, CDR2 YYDKDF (reference sequence). This CDR3 has 15 residues.

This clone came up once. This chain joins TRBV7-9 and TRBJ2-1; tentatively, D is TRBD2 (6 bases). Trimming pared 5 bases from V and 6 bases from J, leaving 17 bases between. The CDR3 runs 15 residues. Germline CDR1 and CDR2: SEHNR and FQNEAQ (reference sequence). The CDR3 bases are TGTGCCAGCAGCCCACGGGGACTGGTCCTCAATGAGCAGTTCTTC. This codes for CASSPRGLVLNEQFF.

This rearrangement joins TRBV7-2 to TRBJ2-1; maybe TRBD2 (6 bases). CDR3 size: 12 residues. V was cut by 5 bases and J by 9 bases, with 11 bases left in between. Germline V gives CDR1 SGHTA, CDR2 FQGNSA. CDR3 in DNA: TGTGCCAGCAGCCTTCCGCGGGGTGAGCAGTTCTTC. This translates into CASSLPRGEQFF.

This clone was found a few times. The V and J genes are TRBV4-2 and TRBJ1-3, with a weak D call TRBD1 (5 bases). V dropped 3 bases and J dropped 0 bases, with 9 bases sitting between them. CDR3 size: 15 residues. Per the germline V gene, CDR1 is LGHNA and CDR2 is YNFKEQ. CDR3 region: CASSHLDSSGNTIYF. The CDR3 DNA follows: TGTGCCAGCAGCCATCTAGACAGCTCTGGAAACACCATATATTTT.

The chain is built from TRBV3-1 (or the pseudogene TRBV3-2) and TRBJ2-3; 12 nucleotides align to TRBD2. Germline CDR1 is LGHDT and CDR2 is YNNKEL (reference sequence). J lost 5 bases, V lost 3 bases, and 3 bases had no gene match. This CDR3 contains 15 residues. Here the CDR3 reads CASSQVGLAGDTQYF. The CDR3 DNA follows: TGTGCCAGCAGCCAGGTGGGACTAGCGGGAGATACGCAGTATTTT.

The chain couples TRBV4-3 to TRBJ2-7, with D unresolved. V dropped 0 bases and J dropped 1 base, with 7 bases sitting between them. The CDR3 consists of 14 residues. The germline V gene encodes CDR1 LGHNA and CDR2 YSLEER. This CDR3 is CASSQDRVSYEQYF. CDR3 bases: TGCGCCAGCAGCCAAGATCGAGTATCCTACGAGCAGTACTTC.

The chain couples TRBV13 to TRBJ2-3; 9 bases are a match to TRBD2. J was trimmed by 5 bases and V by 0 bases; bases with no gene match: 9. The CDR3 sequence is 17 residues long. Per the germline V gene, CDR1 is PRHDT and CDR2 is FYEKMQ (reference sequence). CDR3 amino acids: CASSLGLGGRALDTQYF. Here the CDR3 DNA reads TGTGCCAGCAGCTTAGGCCTGGGCGGGAGGGCCCTAGATACGCAGTATTTT.

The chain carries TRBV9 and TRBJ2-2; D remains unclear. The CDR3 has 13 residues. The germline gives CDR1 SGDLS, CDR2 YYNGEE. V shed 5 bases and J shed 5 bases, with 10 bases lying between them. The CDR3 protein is CASRRPGTGELFF. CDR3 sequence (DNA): TGTGCCAGCAGGAGGCCGGGTACCGGGGAGCTGTTTTTT.

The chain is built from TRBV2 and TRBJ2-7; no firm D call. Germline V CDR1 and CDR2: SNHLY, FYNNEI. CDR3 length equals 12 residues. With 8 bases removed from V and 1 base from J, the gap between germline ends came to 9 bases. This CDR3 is CASGVGSYEQYF. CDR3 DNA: TGTGCCAGCGGAGTCGGATCCTACGAGCAGTACTTC.

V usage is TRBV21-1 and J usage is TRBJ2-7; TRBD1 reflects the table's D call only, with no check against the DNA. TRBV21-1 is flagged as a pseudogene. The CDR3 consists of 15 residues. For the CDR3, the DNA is TGTGCCAGCAGCAGGATGTGGACAGGGGGCTGCGAGCAGTACTTC. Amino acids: CASSRMWTGGCEQYF.

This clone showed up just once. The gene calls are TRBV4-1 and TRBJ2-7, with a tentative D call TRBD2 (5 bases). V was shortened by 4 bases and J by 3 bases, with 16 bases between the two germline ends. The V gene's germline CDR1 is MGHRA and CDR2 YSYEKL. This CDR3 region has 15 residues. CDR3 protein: CASSPRLLTSYEQYF. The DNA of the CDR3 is TGCGCCAGCAGCCCCCGGTTATTAACTAGCTACGAGCAGTACTTC.

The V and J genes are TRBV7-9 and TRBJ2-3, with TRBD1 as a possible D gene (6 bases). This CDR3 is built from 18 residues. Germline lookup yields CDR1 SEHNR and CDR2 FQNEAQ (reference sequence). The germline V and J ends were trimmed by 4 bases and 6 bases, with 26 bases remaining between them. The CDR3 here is CASSSTVGGGTGTDTQYF. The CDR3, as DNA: TGTGCCAGCAGCTCCACGGTTGGGGGCGGAACTGGGACGGATACGCAGTATTTT.

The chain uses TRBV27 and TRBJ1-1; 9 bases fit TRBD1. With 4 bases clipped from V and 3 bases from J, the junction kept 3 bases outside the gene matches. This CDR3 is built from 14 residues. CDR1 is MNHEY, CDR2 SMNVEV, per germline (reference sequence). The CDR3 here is CASSSQGADTEAFF. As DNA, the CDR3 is TGTGCCAGCAGTTCACAGGGGGCGGACACTGAAGCTTTCTTT.

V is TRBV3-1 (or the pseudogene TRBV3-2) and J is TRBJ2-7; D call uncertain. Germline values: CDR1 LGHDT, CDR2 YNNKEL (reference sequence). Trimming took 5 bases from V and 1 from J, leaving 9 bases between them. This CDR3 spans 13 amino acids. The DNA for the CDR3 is TGTGCCAGCAGCGAGTCGTCATCCTACGAGCAGTACTTC. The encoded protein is CASSESSSYEQYF.

The CDR3 sequence: CATRASGNQFF. DNA for the CDR3: TGTGCCACCCGAGCGAGCGGGAATCAGTTCTTC. The chain is built from TRBV6-4 and TRBJ2-1; 7 nucleotides match TRBD2. Germline V gives CDR1 MRHNA, CDR2 SNTAGT. V lost 10 bases, J lost 13 bases, and 10 bases stayed unmatched. CDR3 length equals 11 residues.

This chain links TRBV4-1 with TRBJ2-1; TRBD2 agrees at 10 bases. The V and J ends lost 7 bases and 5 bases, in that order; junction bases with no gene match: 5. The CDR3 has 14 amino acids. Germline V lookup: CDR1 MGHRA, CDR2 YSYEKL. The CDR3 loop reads CASNLAGGNNEQFF. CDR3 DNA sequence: TGCGCCAGCAACTTAGCGGGAGGAAACAATGAGCAGTTCTTC.

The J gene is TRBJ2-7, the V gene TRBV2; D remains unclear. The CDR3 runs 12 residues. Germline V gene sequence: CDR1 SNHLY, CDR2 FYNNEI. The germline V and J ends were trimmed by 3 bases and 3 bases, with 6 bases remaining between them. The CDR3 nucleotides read TGTGCCAGCAGTGAGTACATCTACGAGCAGTACTTC. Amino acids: CASSEYIYEQYF.